Listed here are 28 T cell receptor beta chains from one sample, sequenced in a study of CD8+ T cells in alopecia areata. Extraction of RNA preceded its reverse transcription into cDNA, which served as the sequencing template. Repertoires were generated with immunoSEQ multiplex PCR, while TCRdb's copy carries only in-frame clones and drops some. This table holds about 7,400 clones, around 60% found once. Regarding treatment: oral pan-JAK inhibitor, 5-10 mg twice daily. Peripheral blood samples and lesional scalp punch biopsies were obtained from alopecia areata patients. Sequences were derived from skin, sampled at week 4, from a patient treated with tofacitinib. The receptors originated from a human donor with alopecia areata.

V and J are TRBV7-2 and TRBJ2-4, with D tentatively TRBD1 or TRBD2 (5 bases each). The V gene's germline CDR1 is SGHTA and CDR2 FQGNSA. There are 12 residues in the CDR3. Between the trimmed V and J ends, which lost 2 bases and 9 bases, there was a span of 8 bases. CDR3 sequence reads: CASSLKGTIQYF. The CDR3 DNA reads as TGTGCCAGCAGCTTAAAGGGGACCATTCAGTACTTC.

Sample share makes this clone large. The rearrangement uses TRBV4-1 and TRBJ2-1, with D uncertain. V shed 0 bases and J shed 12 bases, with 12 bases lying between them. The CDR3 is made up of 13 amino acids. Germline V gene sequence: CDR1 MGHRA, CDR2 YSYEKL. CDR3: CASSQDPGLGQFF. The CDR3 nucleotides are TGCGCCAGCAGCCAAGATCCGGGCTTGGGGCAGTTCTTC.

The chain carries TRBV6-5 and TRBJ1-5; D not resolved. V lost 7 bases and J 2 bases, leaving 12 bases between the germline ends. Germline V gene lookup returns CDR1 MNHEY and CDR2 SVGAGI. CDR3 size: 14 residues. Here the CDR3 reads CASTPPGGNQPQHF. In nucleotides, the CDR3 is TGTGCCAGCACCCCTCCTGGGGGCAATCAGCCCCAGCATTTT.

This chain uses TRBV9 with TRBJ2-3; 10 bases agree with TRBD2. The germline gives CDR1 SGDLS, CDR2 YYNGEE. The CDR3 extends over 15 amino acids. The V and J ends lost 4 bases and 1 base, in that order; junction bases with no gene match: 3. Written as DNA, the CDR3 is TGTGCCAGCAGCCCGCTAGCGGGAGGCACAGATACGCAGTATTTT. This sequence encodes CASSPLAGGTDTQYF.

The DNA for the CDR3 is TGTGCCATCAGTGAGTCAACTAGCGGGTCTTACTACGAGCAGTACTTC. It codes for CAISESTSGSYYEQYF. V and J are TRBV10-3 and TRBJ2-7, with 9 bases aligning to TRBD2. V gave up 0 bases and J gave up 3 bases; unmatched junction bases: 6. CDR1 and CDR2 from the germline V gene are ENHRY and SYGVKD. This CDR3 spans 16 amino acids.

This clone has more than one count but fewer than ten. V is TRBV10-3 and J is TRBJ1-4; no clear D. Germline V gives CDR1 ENHRY, CDR2 SYGVKD. This CDR3 is 13 amino acids long. Trimming pared 3 bases from V and 10 bases from J, leaving 12 bases between. The DNA of the CDR3 is TGTGCCATCAGTGAAACGGAGGCCGGAAAACTGTTTTTT. Its translation is CAISETEAGKLFF.

This clone has a single count. In nucleotides, the CDR3 is TGCGCCAGCAGCTTGACCTATACAGGGCCAGACACAGATACGCAGTATTTT. Its protein is CASSLTYTGPDTDTQYF. This chain connects TRBV5-1 to TRBJ2-3; a possible D gene is TRBD1 (6 bases). CDR1 is SGHRS, CDR2 YFSETQ, per germline. The CDR3 loop spans 17 amino acids. V shed 1 base and J shed 2 bases, with 17 bases lying between them.

This clone has just a few counts. The chain recombines TRBV5-1 with TRBJ2-7, with 9 bases identical to TRBD2. This CDR3 has 15 amino acids. V shed 0 bases, J shed 2 bases, and the junction held 3 bases outside the gene matches. CDR1 is SGHRS and CDR2 is YFSETQ in the germline V gene. The CDR3 protein is CASSLASSGAYEQYF. The CDR3 DNA follows: TGCGCCAGCAGCTTGGCCTCTAGCGGGGCCTACGAGCAGTACTTC. Full variable domain (outside the CDR3, taken from reference TRBV5-1 and TRBJ2-7): KAGVTQTPRYLIKTRGQQVTLSCSPISGHRSVSWYQQTPGQGLQFLFEYFSETQRNKGNFPGRFSGRQFSNSRSEMNVSTLELGDSALYLCASSLASSGAYEQYFGPGTRLTVT.

This chain joins TRBV29-1 and TRBJ2-1; 8 positions match TRBD2. V dropped 4 bases and J dropped 7; count of bases not matched to a gene: 12. The CDR3 is 15 residues long. Germline loops: CDR1 SQVTM, CDR2 ANQGSEA. CDR3 in DNA: TGCAGCGTTGGGTTTTCGGGGGGGCACTGGAATGAGCAGTTCTTC. Translation gives CSVGFSGGHWNEQFF.

Notes on this clone: The sample has other DNA sequences that encode this CDR3 too. V usage is TRBV5-1 and J usage is TRBJ2-7; no reliable D call. Germline lookup yields CDR1 SGHRS and CDR2 YFSETQ. The ends were cut back, 0 bases at V and 4 bases at J, with 8 bases in the middle. The CDR3 spans 13 residues. CDR3 in amino acids: CASSLGSPYEQYF. In DNA, the CDR3 is TGCGCCAGCAGCTTGGGCAGTCCTTACGAGCAGTACTTC.

This clone has more than one count but fewer than ten. This CDR3 is also generated by other DNA sequences in the sample. The rearrangement links TRBV10-3 to TRBJ2-7; a possible D gene is TRBD1 (6 bases). Deletions cut 10 bases from V and 3 bases from J, with 10 bases between. There are 11 residues in the CDR3. CDR1 ENHRY and CDR2 SYGVKD come from the germline V gene. The chain's CDR3 is CASAQGYEQYF. CDR3 in DNA: TGTGCCAGTGCACAGGGCTACGAGCAGTACTTC.

This rearrangement joins TRBV25-1 to TRBJ1-1; the D is unclear. Germline CDR1 reads MGHDK; CDR2 reads SYGVNS. V lost 0 bases and J lost 5, with 13 bases in between. The CDR3 contains 15 residues. As DNA, the CDR3 is TGTGCCAGCAGTGAATATTCAGGCGGTGGGACTGAAGCTTTCTTT. Residues: CASSEYSGGGTEAFF.

This clone was found once. The chain employs TRBV27 and TRBJ2-1; 10 nucleotides line up with TRBD2. After removal of 6 bases from V and 2 bases from J, the junction contained 4 bases not matched to a gene. Per the germline V gene, CDR1 is MNHEY and CDR2 is SMNVEV (reference sequence). The CDR3 runs to 15 residues. CDR3 amino acids: CASSSGGVTYNEQFF. The DNA of the CDR3 is TGTGCCAGCAGCAGCGGGGGGGTGACCTACAATGAGCAGTTCTTC.

This chain uses TRBV5-5 with TRBJ2-7, with 7 bases fitting TRBD2. The length of the CDR3 is 13 residues. Trimming took 4 bases from V and 2 from J; bases not matched to a gene: 3. Germline loops: CDR1 SGHKS, CDR2 YYEKEE (reference sequence). DNA of the CDR3: TGTGCCAGCAGCCGAGGACTAGCCTACGAGCAGTACTTC. This encodes CASSRGLAYEQYF.

This clone was detected only once. This chain connects TRBV13 to TRBJ2-1, with 10 bases aligning to TRBD1. Germline CDR1 PRHDT, CDR2 FYEKMQ (reference sequence). This CDR3 is 15 amino acids long. V trimming: 2 bases; J trimming: 9 bases; junction bases outside the gene matches: 7. This CDR3 is CASSLPGQGRREQFF. The CDR3 nucleotides are TGTGCCAGCAGCTTACCGGGACAGGGGCGACGTGAGCAGTTCTTC.

V is TRBV7-9 and J is TRBJ1-4; D unclear. This CDR3 has 14 amino acids. The germline V and J ends were trimmed by 3 bases and 0 bases, with 5 bases remaining between them. Germline-derived CDR1 and CDR2 are SEHNR and FQNEAQ (reference sequence). The CDR3 sequence: CASSFDSTNEKLFF. CDR3 nucleotides: TGTGCCAGCAGCTTTGATTCAACTAATGAAAAACTGTTTTTT.

The chain uses TRBV2 and TRBJ2-1; D is unclear. Trimming pared 4 bases from V and 5 bases from J, leaving 3 bases between. Germline values: CDR1 SNHLY, CDR2 FYNNEI. The CDR3 is 11 residues long. CDR3 sequence reads: CASSGDNEQFF. The CDR3 DNA reads as TGTGCCAGCAGTGGGGACAATGAGCAGTTCTTC.

The table lists this clone with a few counts. The CDR3 region is CASSDFGVGANVLTF. Written as DNA, the CDR3 is TGTGCCAGCAGTGATTTTGGTGTGGGGGCCAACGTCCTGACTTTC. This chain links TRBV6-1 with TRBJ2-6; D ambiguous. CDR1 and CDR2 from the germline V gene are MNHNS and SASEGT. The CDR3 consists of 15 residues. V lost 3 bases, J lost 4 bases, and 10 bases lay in between.

The V and J genes are TRBV7-6 and TRBJ2-1; D call uncertain. Germline CDR1 is SGHVS and CDR2 is FNYEAQ. V dropped 0 bases and J dropped 7 bases, with 13 bases sitting between them. This CDR3 has 15 amino acids. In DNA form, the CDR3 reads TGTGCCAGCAGCTTAGCGAGGACGGCCTGGAATGAGCAGTTCTTC. Amino acids: CASSLARTAWNEQFF.

The rearrangement joins TRBV2 to TRBJ2-1; D is unclear. There are 14 residues in the CDR3. CDR1 and CDR2 from the germline V gene are SNHLY and FYNNEI. Trimming cost V 4 bases and J 3 bases, with 10 bases left between them. The CDR3 coding sequence is TGTGCCAGCAGTGTCGGCCTAAACTACAATGAGCAGTTCTTC. It translates to CASSVGLNYNEQFF.

The rearrangement links TRBV4-3 to TRBJ2-7, with TRBD1 matching 11 bases. The CDR3 covers 16 residues. V shed 1 base, J shed 4 bases, and the junction held 6 bases outside the gene matches. Germline lookup yields CDR1 LGHNA and CDR2 YSLEER. For the CDR3, the DNA is TGCGCCAGCAGCCAAGGTTCGGACAGGGGGCTATACGAGCAGTACTTC. Amino acid sequence: CASSQGSDRGLYEQYF.

The rearrangement joins TRBV5-1 to TRBJ2-3; 13 bases are shared with TRBD2. In germline, CDR1 is SGHRS, CDR2 YFSETQ. Trimming cost V 0 bases and J 4 bases; bases outside gene matches: 5. The CDR3 spans 17 residues. CDR3 sequence: CASSLAGLAGVADTQYF. The CDR3, as DNA: TGCGCCAGCAGCTTGGCTGGACTAGCGGGAGTCGCAGATACGCAGTATTTT.

The chain carries TRBV15 and TRBJ1-1; perhaps TRBD1 as D (5 bases). V was pared by 6 bases and J by 1 base, with 15 bases between. Germline V CDR1 and CDR2: LNHNV, YYDKDF (reference sequence). This CDR3 is 15 amino acids long. This CDR3 is CATSPFRGANTEAFF. The CDR3 DNA follows: TGTGCCACCAGTCCCTTTAGGGGCGCGAACACTGAAGCTTTCTTT.

The CDR3 reads CASSPWILNEQFF. As DNA, the CDR3 is TGTGCCAGCAGCCCGTGGATCCTCAATGAGCAGTTCTTC. The chain links TRBV7-2 to TRBJ2-1; no clear D. The CDR3 sequence is 13 residues long. CDR1 SGHTA and CDR2 FQGNSA come from the germline V gene. V was shortened by 5 bases and J by 6 bases, with 11 bases between the two germline ends.

V usage is TRBV4-1 and J usage is TRBJ1-1, with D uncertain. V gave up 1 base and J gave up 3 bases, with 15 bases separating them. The CDR3 has 16 amino acids. Germline CDR1 MGHRA, CDR2 YSYEKL. The CDR3 loop is CASSQAPGVLHTEAFF. The DNA of the CDR3 is TGCGCCAGCAGCCAAGCCCCAGGCGTCCTGCACACTGAAGCTTTCTTT.

CDR3 region: CASRAELMNTEAFF. CDR3 bases: TGTGCCAGCAGAGCTGAACTCATGAACACTGAAGCTTTCTTT. The gene calls are TRBV5-5 and TRBJ1-1, with no clear D. Between the trimmed V and J ends, which lost 5 bases and 0 bases, there was a span of 11 bases. The CDR3 sequence is 14 residues long. Germline CDR1 is SGHKS and CDR2 is YYEKEE (reference sequence).

The rearrangement uses TRBV4-2 and TRBJ2-2, with 8 bases identical to TRBD1. Germline CDR1 LGHNA, CDR2 YNFKEQ. The CDR3 covers 15 residues. J gave up 5 bases and V 4 bases, and 6 bases lay outside the gene matches. DNA for the CDR3: TGTGCCAGCAGCCTGCAGGGGGCGCAGACCGGGGAGCTGTTTTTT. It yields the protein CASSLQGAQTGELFF.

This clone showed up just a few times. The DNA for the CDR3 is TGTGCCAGCAGATACAACCAGGGGAAAACTGAAGCTTTCTTT. As protein: CASRYNQGKTEAFF. The chain carries TRBV2 and TRBJ1-1; a possible D gene is TRBD1 (6 bases). V was pared by 6 bases and J by 5 bases, with 16 bases between. Germline-derived CDR1 and CDR2 are SNHLY and FYNNEI. This CDR3 has 14 residues.